These T cell receptor beta chains were read from a single sample in a study of blood T cell repertoires in COVID-19. TCRdb's table, derived via immunoSEQ multiplex PCR, lists solely in-frame clones and lacks some. The data show roughly 150,000 clones, around nine tenths seen once. Sequencing used peripheral blood. The source of these receptors is a woman aged 80 or over with COVID-19, enrolled during active disease. Each CDR3 is given with its conserved first and last residue. D genes are given only for firm matches. Some rows have no size entry. The others give once, few or many, or a class for an expanded clone.

V gene	D gene	clone size	J gene	CDR3 DNA	CDR3 protein
TRBV19	NA	NA	TRBJ1-2	TGTGCCAGTAGTATCTCGACGGCGGGTGGCTACACCTTC	CASSISTAGGYTF
TRBV7-2	TRBD1	NA	TRBJ2-7	TGTGCCAGCAGCTTGAACAGGGGCTACGAGCAGTACTTC	CASSLNRGYEQYF
TRBV10-3	TRBD2	NA	TRBJ2-1	TGTGCCATCAGTGGGACTAGCGGGAGTTATGAGCAGTTCTTC	CAISGTSGSYEQFF
TRBV5-4	NA	NA	TRBJ2-7	TGTGCCAGCAGCTTGGCGGGAGCGAGCGAGCAGTACTTC	CASSLAGASEQYF
TRBV6-2/TRBV6-3	TRBD2	NA	TRBJ2-1	TGTGCCAGCAGTTACGGACTAGCGGGGTACAATGAGCAGTTCTTC	CASSYGLAGYNEQFF
TRBV11-2	TRBD1	NA	TRBJ2-7	TGTGCCAGCAGCTCCCGGGACAGGGTAGTTATGGAGCAGTACTTC	CASSSRDRVVMEQYF
TRBV28	TRBD2	NA	TRBJ2-1	TGTGCCAGCAGTTTGGATTCAGCGGGAATCAGCTCCTACAATGAGCAGTTCTTC	CASSLDSAGISSYNEQFF
TRBV5-1	NA	NA	TRBJ2-7	TGCGCCAGCTCCCCGATAGCAGGGGAAGGCGAGCAGTACTTC	CASSPIAGEGEQYF
TRBV2	TRBD1	NA	TRBJ1-5	TGTGCCAGCAGTGATTACAGGGGATCCAATCAGCCCCAGCATTTT	CASSDYRGSNQPQHF
TRBV10-3	NA	once	TRBJ2-2	TGTGCCATCGGAAACTCTAGGGGCACCGGGGAGCTGTTTTTT	CAIGNSRGTGELFF
TRBV7-7	NA	NA	TRBJ2-7	TGTGCCAGCAGAACTAGGGGGGGCGAGCAGTACTTC	CASRTRGGEQYF
TRBV3-1/TRBV3-2	NA	NA	TRBJ2-7	TGTGCCAGCAGCCAAGAGGGCAGGCCCAACGAGCAGTACTTC	CASSQEGRPNEQYF
TRBV11-3	NA	NA	TRBJ2-2	TGTGCCAGCAGCCCTAGAGCCACCGGGGAGCTGTTTTTT	CASSPRATGELFF
TRBV3-1/TRBV3-2	NA	few	TRBJ1-5	TGTGCCAGCAGCCCCGGACCGGGATCGAATCAGCCCCAGCATTTT	CASSPGPGSNQPQHF
TRBV24-1	NA	few	TRBJ1-2	TGTGCCACCAGTGATTTTAGGGGCGGCTACACCTTC	CATSDFRGGYTF
TRBV3-1/TRBV3-2	NA	NA	TRBJ1-2	TGTGCCAGCAGCCAACTGATTCGGGGAGGGGCTAACTATGGCTACACCTTC	CASSQLIRGGANYGYTF
TRBV28	NA	NA	TRBJ1-1	TGTGCCAGCGAACCGGTAGCGAACACTGAAGCTTTCTTT	CASEPVANTEAFF
TRBV20-1	NA	NA	TRBJ2-7	TGCAGTGCTAGTTTTCGTAACTACGAGCAGTACTTC	CSASFRNYEQYF
TRBV7-9	TRBD1	NA	TRBJ2-2	TGTGCCAGCAGCTCACAGGGGAATAGGGCCGGGGAGCTGTTTTTT	CASSSQGNRAGELFF
TRBV5-6	TRBD1	NA	TRBJ2-7	TGTGCCAGCAGCTTCCGGGACAGGGGATCCTACGAGCAGTACTTC	CASSFRDRGSYEQYF
TRBV19	NA	NA	TRBJ2-7	TGTGCCAGTAGCACATCCGAGGTGGTGAAGCAGTACTTC	CASSTSEVVKQYF
TRBV19	TRBD2	NA	TRBJ2-1	TGTGCCAGTAGTCCCCCGGGACTAGCACGAAATGAGCAGTTCTTC	CASSPPGLARNEQFF
TRBV13	NA	NA	TRBJ2-3	TGTGCCAGCAGCTTAGGCCTTGGAACTAACACAGATACGCAGTATTTT	CASSLGLGTNTDTQYF
TRBV7-9	NA	NA	TRBJ1-6	TGTGCCAGCAGCTTAGGAACGGATAATTCACCCCTCCACTTT	CASSLGTDNSPLHF
TRBV10-3	TRBD1	NA	TRBJ1-3	TGTGCCATCGGCAAAACAGGGGGCTCTGGAAACACCATATATTTT	CAIGKTGGSGNTIYF
TRBV28	TRBD1	NA	TRBJ1-6	TGTGCCAGCAGTCCGAAGGACAGGGGGCGAAATTCACCCCTCCACTTT	CASSPKDRGRNSPLHF
TRBV14	TRBD1	NA	TRBJ2-5	TGTGCCAGCAGCGAAGGACAGGGGAAACAAGAGACCCAGTACTTC	CASSEGQGKQETQYF
TRBV7-3	NA	NA	TRBJ1-4	TGTGCCAGCAGCATGCTCTCCCCGGGGACTCTCGTCGGAGAGTATAATGAAAAACTGTTTTTT	CASSMLSPGTLVGEYNEKLFF
TRBV6-6	TRBD2	NA	TRBJ2-2	TGTGCCAGCAGTCCGGCGGGACTAGCGGGAGCCCGGGGTGACACCGGGAAGCTGTTTTTT	CASSPAGLAGARGDTGKLFF
TRBV28	NA	NA	TRBJ1-1	TGTGCCAGCATGGCACAATTCATGAACACTGAAGCTTTCTTT	CASMAQFMNTEAFF
TRBV7-6	TRBD1	NA	TRBJ2-7	TGTGCCAGCAGCCAAGCCGGGACAGGGAGGAACGAGCAGTACTTC	CASSQAGTGRNEQYF
TRBV6-6	TRBD2	NA	TRBJ2-2	TGTGCCAGCATACTAGCGGGAGGGGCCGGGGAGCTGTTTTTT	CASILAGGAGELFF
TRBV25-1	NA	NA	TRBJ2-2	TGTGCCAGCAGTGAAGGGGGGAGTGGGGGCACCGGGGAGCTGTTTTTT	CASSEGGSGGTGELFF
TRBV18	NA	NA	TRBJ1-2	TGTGCCAGCTCACCGGACCTGGGGCTCGATGGCTACACCTTC	CASSPDLGLDGYTF
TRBV9	NA	NA	TRBJ2-7	TGTGCCAGCAGCGTGAACAGGGCCAGCGAGCAGTACTTC	CASSVNRASEQYF
TRBV28	NA	NA	TRBJ1-2	TGTGCCAGCAGTCCACAGAACTATGGCTACACCTTC	CASSPQNYGYTF
TRBV28	TRBD1	NA	TRBJ1-3	TGTGCCAGCAGCCCCGGGACAGCTGGAAACACCATATATTTT	CASSPGTAGNTIYF
TRBV6-2/TRBV6-3	TRBD1	NA	TRBJ1-2	TGTGCCAGCAACCCGGACAGGTCATCTTATGGCTACACCTTC	CASNPDRSSYGYTF
TRBV6-2/TRBV6-3	NA	NA	TRBJ2-5	TGTGCCAGCAGCCTAAAGGGGGTCTGGGAGACCCAGTACTTC	CASSLKGVWETQYF
TRBV10-3	NA	NA	TRBJ2-5	TGTGCCATCAGTAAGACAGGGAGGGAGACCCAGTACTTC	CAISKTGRETQYF
TRBV2	TRBD1	NA	TRBJ2-7	TGTGCCAGCAGTTCAGGACAGGGTCCCTACGAGCAGTACTTC	CASSSGQGPYEQYF
TRBV2	TRBD1	NA	TRBJ2-1	TGTGCCAGCAGCCGGACAGGGGATTACAATGAGCAGTTCTTC	CASSRTGDYNEQFF
TRBV5-4	TRBD2	NA	TRBJ2-1	TGTGCCAGCAGCTCGGAACGGGAGCGGGGTGAGCAGTTCTTC	CASSSERERGEQFF
TRBV24-1	TRBD1	NA	TRBJ1-2	TGTGCCACCAGTGACAGACAGGGGCTATATGGCTACACCTTC	CATSDRQGLYGYTF
TRBV12-5	TRBD2	NA	TRBJ2-1	TGTGCTAGTGGTTTGGCAGTGGGGACTAGCGGCAATGAGCAGTTCTTC	CASGLAVGTSGNEQFF
TRBV19	NA	NA	TRBJ1-1	TGTGCCAGTAGTTACCTTGAGATGAACACTGAAGCTTTCTTT	CASSYLEMNTEAFF
TRBV9	TRBD1	NA	TRBJ2-1	TGTGCCAGCAGCGTAGCGGACAGGGGTGGTGAGCAGTTCTTC	CASSVADRGGEQFF
TRBV23-1	NA	NA	TRBJ1-2	TGCGCCAGCAGCCCCATGGGTTCGGCAGGTGTAGGCTACACCTTC	CASSPMGSAGVGYTF
TRBV4-2	TRBD1	NA	TRBJ1-2	TGTGCCAGCAGCCAAGAACGGGACAGGGCGTATGGCTACACCTTC	CASSQERDRAYGYTF
TRBV7-2	TRBD2	NA	TRBJ2-7	TGTGCCAGCAGCCCGGGGGGGCTCGGCGAGCAGTACTTC	CASSPGGLGEQYF
TRBV7-3	TRBD2	NA	TRBJ2-2	TGTGCCAGCAGCTTAAATCCCTCTACTAGCGGGAGCCACACCGGGGAGCTGTTTTTT	CASSLNPSTSGSHTGELFF
TRBV28	NA	NA	TRBJ2-7	TGTGCCAGCAGTTTGGCGGGACCCACCTACGAGCAGTACTTC	CASSLAGPTYEQYF
TRBV7-3	NA	NA	TRBJ2-5	TGTGCCAGCAGCTTAGAAGCGCAAGAGACCCAGTACTTC	CASSLEAQETQYF
TRBV28	TRBD1	NA	TRBJ1-1	TGTGCCAGCAGTTTGGGACAGGGGAAAGCTTTCTTT	CASSLGQGKAFF
TRBV19	NA	NA	TRBJ2-3	TGTGCCAGTAGTATGCGGCTTAGCACAGATACGCAGTATTTT	CASSMRLSTDTQYF
TRBV28	TRBD1	once	TRBJ1-2	TGTGCCAGCAGTCCCCCCATGGGACAGGCAGGTGGCTACACCTTC	CASSPPMGQAGGYTF